The clone carrying this TCR beta chain was recorded at least ten times. No antigen is known for it. These data belong to a study of T cells in Graves' hyperthyroidism and ophthalmopathy. Findings and caveats of the study: Prediction of ophthalmopathy progression came a median roughly 6.4 months pre-onset. Separating ophthalmopathy from stable hyperthyroidism was achieved by a 13 V-J model.

Extraction of PBMCs used about 9.2 ml of fresh peripheral blood. Authors of the study amplified TCR beta CDR3 regions from RNA transcripts. The HTBI primer set was used in a first-round RT-PCR of the TCR CDR3. MiXCR, applied by TCRdb to the multiplex PCR reads, yields one record per CDR3 protein. Among approximately 520,000 distinct CDR3 sequences listed, roughly 20% were seen once. Looked up from germline, CDR1 is DFQATT and CDR2 is SNEGSKA (reference sequence). This CDR3 has 18 amino acids. Deletions cut 0 bases from V and 0 bases from J, with 21 bases between. This chain uses TRBV20-1 with TRBJ2-7; TRBD2 is a possible D gene (7 bases). The sequenced sample consisted of blood. This TCR was sampled from a man aged 18 to 30 with Graves' hyperthyroidism. The CDR3 DNA follows: TGCAGTGCTAGAGATCGGGGAGGGGGGACTGGTAGCTCCTACGAGCAGTACTTC. Translating it yields CSARDRGGGTGSSYEQYF.